This entry lists 27 T cell receptor beta chains sequenced from one sample in a study of T cell repertoires in cytomegalovirus infection. Using its own MiXCR run on the reads, TCRdb lists one record per CDR3 protein. The sample consists of some 180,000 distinct CDR3 sequences, roughly a fifth of them appearing once. The sample taken for sequencing was PBMCs. These TCRs come from a human donor in good health (CMV status not recorded). Some clones in this sample may be carry-over from other donors' samples.

In this sample, this clonotype turned up many times. This rearrangement joins TRBV12-3 or TRBV12-4 to TRBJ1-4, with a tentative D call TRBD1 (6 bases). The CDR3 has 14 residues. V was pared by 6 bases and J by 8 bases, with 16 bases between. CDR3 DNA sequence: TGTGCCAGCAGCAGACAGGACGTACGGGAAAAACTGTTTTTT. Amino acids: CASSRQDVREKLFF.

The table lists this clonotype with a few counts. This chain uses TRBV11-3 with TRBJ1-1, with D uncertain. The V gene lost 2 bases and the J gene lost 6 bases, with 16 bases spanning the gap. CDR3 length: 15 residues. Germline CDR1 SGHNT, CDR2 YENEEA. DNA for the CDR3: TGTGCCAGCAGCTTAATTGGTTCCACGGCCCCTGAAGCTTTCTTT. Amino acid sequence: CASSLIGSTAPEAFF.

The V call is TRBV6-5, the J call TRBJ1-5; no clear D. Trimming removed 7 bases from V and 7 bases from J, with 14 bases in between. This CDR3 region has 13 residues. CDR1 and CDR2 from the germline V gene are MNHEY and SVGAGI. The CDR3 nucleotides read TGTGCCAGCACCGACAAAGATGACCAGCCCCAGCATTTT. Amino acids: CASTDKDDQPQHF.

This sequence joins TRBV6-1 and TRBJ1-5, with D perhaps TRBD1 (6 bases). Trimming removed 2 bases at V and 3 bases at J, with 17 bases between. CDR1 is MNHNS and CDR2 is SASEGT in the germline V gene. The CDR3 is 17 amino acids. The CDR3 loop is CASSENGPTGDNQPQHF. The CDR3 nucleotides read TGTGCCAGCAGTGAAAATGGACCGACAGGAGACAATCAGCCCCAGCATTTT.

This clonotype was counted at least ten times. The chain uses TRBV19 and TRBJ1-4, with D unclear. Trimming pared 6 bases from V and 8 bases from J, leaving 16 bases between. The CDR3 has 14 amino acids. CDR1 and CDR2 (germline): LNHDA, SQIVND (reference sequence). Here the CDR3 reads CASSNRQFREKLFF. CDR3 coding DNA: TGTGCCAGTAGCAATCGGCAGTTTAGGGAAAAACTGTTTTTT.

This clonotype was detected ten times or more. This sequence joins TRBV15 and TRBJ2-7, with 7 bases lining up with TRBD1. This CDR3 has 13 residues. The germline V gene has CDR1 LNHNV and CDR2 YYDKDF (reference sequence). The V and J ends lost 5 bases and 5 bases, in that order; junction bases with no gene match: 6. Written as DNA, the CDR3 is TGTGCCACCAGCGACGGACAGGACGACGAGCAGTACTTC. Protein product: CATSDGQDDEQYF.

Concerning this clonotype: Sequence at one end of the junction differs from germline and may be a read error. The chain has TRBV7-4 and TRBJ2-4; 9 bases line up with TRBD1. CDR1 is SGHVT, CDR2 SQSDAQ, per germline. This CDR3 has 21 residues. Here the CDR3 DNA reads TGCGCCAGCAGCTTAGAGAAGGGACAGGGCCTCGGAGCGGTAGCCAAAAACATTCATTACTTC. It is translated as CASSLEKGQGLGAVAKNIHYF.

This CDR3 reads CASSLEGGSEQPQHF. As DNA, the CDR3 is TGCGCCAGCAGCTTGGAAGGGGGCTCGGAACAGCCCCAGCATTTT. The chain recombines TRBV5-1 with TRBJ1-5; TRBD1 matches 7 bases. The CDR3 sequence is 15 residues long. Trimming took 0 bases from V and 7 from J; bases not matched to a gene: 7. CDR1 is SGHRS, CDR2 YFSETQ, per germline.

In this sample, this clonotype turned up many times. The chain links TRBV7-2 to TRBJ2-7; the match to TRBD2 covers 10 bases. The CDR3 loop spans 15 amino acids. V lost 5 bases to trimming and J lost 3 bases; unmatched junction nucleotides: 7. Looked up from germline, CDR1 is SGHTA and CDR2 is FQGNSA. The CDR3: CASSLSGRHHYEQYF. In nucleotides, the CDR3 is TGTGCCAGCAGCCTTAGCGGGAGGCACCACTACGAGCAGTACTTC. Based on the CDR3 plus reference TRBV7-2 and TRBJ2-7, the full variable domain is GAGVSQSPSNKVTEKGKDVELRCDPISGHTALYWYRQSLGQGLEFLIYFQGNSAPDKSGLPSDRFSAERTGGSVSTLTIQRTQQEDSAVYLCASSLSGRHHYEQYFGPGTRLTVT.

This clonotype was counted between two and nine times. The chain is built from TRBV11-2 and TRBJ1-5; D call uncertain. V dropped 5 bases and J dropped 6 bases, with 11 bases sitting between them. The length of the CDR3 is 13 residues. The germline CDR1 and CDR2 sequences are SGHAT and FQNNGV. The DNA for the CDR3 is TGTGCCAGCAGCCTAACGGGTGGTCAGCCCCAGCATTTT. Amino acids: CASSLTGGQPQHF.

The table lists this clonotype with many counts. CDR3 coding DNA: TGTGCCAGCAGCTTAGGCAGGGGAGATACGCAGTATTTT. The encoded protein is CASSLGRGDTQYF. The chain joins TRBV7-2 to TRBJ2-3, with a possible D match to TRBD1 (6 bases). Germline V gene lookup returns CDR1 SGHTA and CDR2 FQGNSA. This CDR3 has 13 residues. Trimming stripped 1 base from V and 5 bases from J, with 7 bases between.

The V and J genes are TRBV6-6 and TRBJ2-1; 10 bases line up with TRBD2. The J segment lost 6 bases and the V segment lost 0 bases, leaving 5 bases of the junction unmatched. Germline lookup yields CDR1 MNHNY and CDR2 SVGAGI (reference sequence). The CDR3 covers 16 residues. The DNA for the CDR3 is TGTGCCAGCAGTTACTCTTCCAGCGGGAGGGCCAATGAGCAGTTCTTC. Translated, it gives CASSYSSSGRANEQFF.

This clonotype was seen only a few times. V gene TRBV6-2 or TRBV6-3 combines with J gene TRBJ1-1; D remains unclear. Trimming shortened V by 2 bases and J by 1 base, and 8 bases separated the two germline ends. Per germline, CDR1 MNHEY and CDR2 SVGEGT. This CDR3 is built from 14 residues. CDR3 in amino acids: CASSYAGENTEAFF. The CDR3 DNA reads TGTGCCAGCAGTTACGCGGGAGAGAACACTGAAGCTTTCTTT.

This clonotype occurred a few times. V and J are TRBV4-3 and TRBJ2-5, with D perhaps assigned TRBD1 or TRBD2 (5 bases each). Germline V gene data show CDR1 as LGHNA and CDR2 as YSLEER. The CDR3 covers 16 residues. The V and J ends lost 2 bases and 4 bases respectively, with 17 bases between them. CDR3 nucleotides: TGCGCCAGCAGCCAAAACCCTGGGCCGGGGCCAGAGACCCAGTACTTC. Amino acid sequence: CASSQNPGPGPETQYF.

About this clonotype itself: This may come from a read error, since a much larger clone is one base off. This rearrangement joins TRBV27 to TRBJ1-2, with unresolved D. CDR1 MNHEY and CDR2 SMNVEV come from the germline V gene (reference sequence). The CDR3 runs 12 residues. CDR3 sequence reads: CVSKSGPYGYTF. CDR3 nucleotide sequence: TGTGTCAGCAAGAGTGGCCCCTATGGCTACACCTTC.

J is TRBJ2-1 and V is TRBV5-1; D not resolved. V shed 0 bases and J shed 0 bases, with 10 bases lying between them. CDR1 and CDR2 (germline): SGHRS, YFSETQ. The CDR3 totals 16 residues. CDR3 sequence (DNA): TGCGCCAGCAGCTTGGCTATCCAGAGCTCCTACAATGAGCAGTTCTTC. Its translation: CASSLAIQSSYNEQFF.

This clonotype has a handful of counts. The chain has TRBV19 and TRBJ2-3; possibly TRBD2 for D (6 bases). Germline V lookup: CDR1 LNHDA, CDR2 SQIVND (reference sequence). The CDR3 is 17 residues long. V shed 3 bases and J shed 1 base, with 17 bases lying between them. The CDR3 here is CASSIDPSAGGTDTQYF. The CDR3 coding sequence is TGTGCCAGTAGTATCGACCCTAGCGCCGGGGGCACAGATACGCAGTATTTT.

The J gene is TRBJ2-7, the V gene TRBV20-1; D possibly uses TRBD1 or TRBD2 (5 bases each). The V end lost 2 bases, the J end lost 0 bases, and 8 bases lay between the germline ends. In germline, CDR1 is DFQATT, CDR2 SNEGSKA (reference sequence). The CDR3 has 13 amino acids. CDR3 protein: CSARKGSSYEQYF. DNA for the CDR3: TGCAGTGCTAGAAAGGGGAGCTCCTACGAGCAGTACTTC.

The table lists this clonotype with a few counts. V gene TRBV19 combines with J gene TRBJ2-5, with TRBD1 as a possible D gene (6 bases). Trimming left V 3 bases short and J 2 bases short, with 7 bases between. CDR1 is LNHDA, CDR2 SQIVND, per germline (reference sequence). This CDR3 has 13 residues. CDR3 sequence reads: CASSMDSQETQYF. Here the CDR3 DNA reads TGTGCCAGTAGTATGGACAGTCAAGAGACCCAGTACTTC.

This clonotype showed up just a few times. The chain couples TRBV12-3 or TRBV12-4 to TRBJ2-7; 7 positions match TRBD1. The CDR3 extends over 11 amino acids. The junction had 1 base not matched to a gene; V was cut back by 8 bases and J by 3 bases. The CDR3 spells CASRDSYEQYF. CDR3 in DNA: TGTGCCAGCCGGGACAGCTACGAGCAGTACTTC.

Only a few counts were recorded for this clonotype. This chain uses TRBV19 with TRBJ2-5, with 12 bases matching TRBD2. The CDR3 totals 17 residues. Germline V CDR1 and CDR2: LNHDA, SQIVND (reference sequence). V was clipped by 3 bases and J by 0 bases; unmatched bases: 5. The CDR3 loop is CASSIGLAGKYQETQYF. CDR3 nucleotide sequence: TGTGCCAGTAGTATTGGACTAGCGGGAAAGTACCAAGAGACCCAGTACTTC.

V gene TRBV29-1 combines with J gene TRBJ1-1; TRBD1 might be the D (6 bases). Germline V gives CDR1 SQVTM, CDR2 ANQGSEA. Between the trimmed V and J ends, which lost 6 bases and 2 bases, there was a span of 16 bases. This CDR3 contains 14 residues. CDR3 bases: TGCAGCGTCGCCCCAATAGGGGGAAACACTGAAGCTTTCTTT. This gives the protein CSVAPIGGNTEAFF.

This chain links TRBV12-3 or TRBV12-4 with TRBJ1-1, with D tentatively TRBD1 (6 bases). Trimming cost V 7 bases and J 6 bases, with 15 bases left between them. The CDR3 consists of 13 residues. In DNA form, the CDR3 reads TGTGCCAGCACTTATGGGGGGGCGGCTGAAGCTTTCTTT. Its protein product is CASTYGGAAEAFF.

This clonotype was detected many times. This chain connects TRBV7-3 to TRBJ2-2; 12 bases agree with TRBD2. J gave up 7 bases and V 8 bases, and 8 bases lay outside the gene matches. CDR3 size: 15 residues. Germline assignment: CDR1 SGHTA and CDR2 FQGTGA. CDR3 in DNA: TGTGCCAGCTCCCTAGCGGGAGGGCCGGGCGGGGAGCTGTTTTTT. Its translation is CASSLAGGPGGELFF. The whole variable domain, remainder taken from reference TRBV7-3 and TRBJ2-2, is GAGVSQTPSNKVTEKGKYVELRCDPISGHTALYWYRQSLGQGPEFLIYFQGTGAADDSGLPNDRFFAVRPEGSVSTLKIQRTERGDSAVYLCASSLAGGPGGELFFGEGSRLTVL.

For the CDR3, the DNA is TGTGCCAGCAAGACTAGCGGGAGCTATGAGCAGTTCTTC. Translation gives CASKTSGSYEQFF. V is TRBV28 and J is TRBJ2-1; 12 positions match TRBD2. J gave up 8 bases and V 7 bases, and 3 bases lay outside the gene matches. The germline V gene encodes CDR1 MDHEN and CDR2 SYDVKM. This CDR3 contains 13 residues.

This clonotype was detected a few times. The rearrangement joins TRBV6-2 or TRBV6-3 to TRBJ2-1; TRBD2 matches 14 bases. The junction had 16 bases not matched to a gene; V was cut back by 6 bases and J by 0 bases. Germline V gene data show CDR1 as MNHEY and CDR2 as SVGEGT. The CDR3 extends over 21 amino acids. The CDR3 region is CASRPRPNSGTSGSSYNEQFF. The CDR3 DNA reads TGTGCCAGCAGACCAAGACCTAATTCTGGGACTAGCGGGAGCTCCTACAATGAGCAGTTCTTC.

This clonotype was seen a few times. This sequence joins TRBV5-1 and TRBJ2-2; 8 bases are shared with TRBD1. Germline assignment: CDR1 SGHRS and CDR2 YFSETQ. The ends lost 2 bases at V and 7 bases at J; junction bases unmatched: 7. The CDR3 runs 15 residues. The CDR3 DNA reads as TGCGCCAGCAGCTTCCTAGGACAGGGAATCGGGGAGCTGTTTTTT. Encoded protein: CASSFLGQGIGELFF.